These T cell receptor beta chains were read from a single sample in a study of glioma-infiltrating T cells. TCRdb ran MiXCR on the multiplex PCR reads and lists one entry per CDR3 protein. The data hold tens of thousands of distinct CDR3 sequences, with around a quarter observed a single time. The specimen was glioma tissue, nonneoplastic brain tissue, or PBMCs (not recorded which). The receptors stem from a human donor with low-grade glioma or glioblastoma, undergoing nonglioma brain surgery, or in good health (not recorded which). Each CDR3 is given with its conserved first and last residue. A D gene is named only where the DNA matches it firmly. Size tells how often a clone was seen (once, few, many) or the class of an expanded clone, and some rows leave it out.

abundance: NA; j_gene: TRBJ1-1; v_gene: TRBV20-1; d_gene: TRBD1; CDR3nt: TGCAGTGCTAGACGACAGGGTATTGGCACTGAAGCTTTCTTT; CDR3aa: CSARRQGIGTEAFF
abundance: NA; j_gene: TRBJ2-1; v_gene: TRBV7-9; d_gene: TRBD2; CDR3nt: TGTGCCAGCAGCTTAGGGAACCGGGGGGACGAGCAGTTCTTC; CDR3aa: CASSLGNRGDEQFF
abundance: many; j_gene: TRBJ2-5; v_gene: TRBV20-1; d_gene: NA; CDR3nt: TGCAGTGCTAGAGGTGGGGGGACCTACCGAGAGACCCAGTACTTC; CDR3aa: CSARGGGTYRETQYF
abundance: few; j_gene: TRBJ2-7; v_gene: TRBV7-2; d_gene: NA; CDR3nt: TGTGCCAGCAGCTTAGCGGCCAGAGACTACGAGCAGTACTTC; CDR3aa: CASSLAARDYEQYF
abundance: many; j_gene: TRBJ2-1; v_gene: TRBV3-1; d_gene: TRBD2; CDR3nt: TGTGCCAGCAGCCAAAGATCGCCCAAACTAGCGGGAGGGCGTAGGAATGAGCAGTTCTTC; CDR3aa: CASSQRSPKLAGGRRNEQFF
abundance: many; j_gene: TRBJ2-3; v_gene: TRBV14; d_gene: NA; CDR3nt: TGTGCCAGCAGCCCATCACAACGGCCGCAGTATTTT; CDR3aa: CASSPSQRPQYF
abundance: NA; j_gene: TRBJ2-7; v_gene: TRBV4-1; d_gene: NA; CDR3nt: TGCGCCAGCAGCCGAGCTTTAGGAGATTACTACGAGCAGTACTTC; CDR3aa: CASSRALGDYYEQYF
abundance: few; j_gene: TRBJ2-5; v_gene: TRBV7-2; d_gene: TRBD2; CDR3nt: TGTGCCAGCAGCTTCGGACTAGCGGGAGTAGGGACCCAGTACTTC; CDR3aa: CASSFGLAGVGTQYF
abundance: once; j_gene: TRBJ2-7; v_gene: TRBV11-2; d_gene: NA; CDR3nt: TGTGCCAGCAGCTTATGGGGGACACCCCGCTACGAGCAGTACTTC; CDR3aa: CASSLWGTPRYEQYF
abundance: many; j_gene: TRBJ2-5; v_gene: TRBV5-6; d_gene: TRBD2; CDR3nt: TGTGCCAGCAGTTTAGCGGGAGGGCCCCTCCGGGAGACCCAGTACTTC; CDR3aa: CASSLAGGPLRETQYF
abundance: many; j_gene: TRBJ1-2; v_gene: TRBV6-1; d_gene: NA; CDR3nt: TGTGCCAGCAGTTATTCAGGGTACAACTATGGCTACACCTTC; CDR3aa: CASSYSGYNYGYTF
abundance: NA; j_gene: TRBJ2-1; v_gene: TRBV7-9; d_gene: TRBD1; CDR3nt: TGTGCCAGCAGCTTCCCAGGACAGGGGTCCCCCCTTGAGCAGTTCTTC; CDR3aa: CASSFPGQGSPLEQFF
abundance: many; j_gene: TRBJ2-5; v_gene: TRBV20-1; d_gene: TRBD2; CDR3nt: TGCAGTGCTGCGCCGGGACTAGCGGCGGGGACCCAGTACTTC; CDR3aa: CSAAPGLAAGTQYF
abundance: NA; j_gene: TRBJ1-5; v_gene: TRBV29-1; d_gene: NA; CDR3nt: TGCAGCGTTGGGACACATAGCAATCAGCCCCAGCATTTT; CDR3aa: CSVGTHSNQPQHF
abundance: many; j_gene: TRBJ2-3; v_gene: TRBV5-1; d_gene: NA; CDR3nt: TGCGCCAGCAGCTTCGAGGGAGATACGCAGTATTTT; CDR3aa: CASSFEGDTQYF
abundance: many; j_gene: TRBJ1-2; v_gene: TRBV29-1; d_gene: NA; CDR3nt: TGCAGCGTTGAAGCTTCCGGCTACACCTTC; CDR3aa: CSVEASGYTF
abundance: once; j_gene: TRBJ2-7; v_gene: TRBV6-1; d_gene: NA; CDR3nt: TGTGCCATCAGTAACCTAGGGGCCAACGAGCAGTACTTC; CDR3aa: CAISNLGANEQYF
abundance: NA; j_gene: TRBJ2-7; v_gene: TRBV18; d_gene: NA; CDR3nt: TGTGCCAGCTCCCCTGGGGCCTCCGCCGAGCAGTACTTC; CDR3aa: CASSPGASAEQYF
abundance: many; j_gene: TRBJ2-7; v_gene: TRBV18; d_gene: NA; CDR3nt: TGTGCCAGCTCACTCCGCGACAGAAAGGACGAGCAGTACTTC; CDR3aa: CASSLRDRKDEQYF
abundance: many; j_gene: TRBJ1-5; v_gene: TRBV2; d_gene: TRBD1; CDR3nt: TGTGCCACCCTTGGACAGGATGTCAATCAGCCCCAGCATTTT; CDR3aa: CATLGQDVNQPQHF
abundance: few; j_gene: TRBJ2-7; v_gene: TRBV2; d_gene: TRBD1; CDR3nt: TGTGCCAGCAGTGGGGTGACAGGGCTTGGGCACTACTACGAGCAGTACTTC; CDR3aa: CASSGVTGLGHYYEQYF
abundance: many; j_gene: TRBJ2-7; v_gene: TRBV2; d_gene: NA; CDR3nt: TGTGCCAGCATCCGGAGCAGCAGCTACGAGCAGTACTTC; CDR3aa: CASIRSSSYEQYF
abundance: NA; j_gene: TRBJ1-2; v_gene: TRBV29-1; d_gene: TRBD1; CDR3nt: TGCAGCGTCGGGGGACAGGGAAGTGGCTACACCTTC; CDR3aa: CSVGGQGSGYTF
abundance: many; j_gene: TRBJ1-5; v_gene: TRBV20-1; d_gene: NA; CDR3nt: TGCAGTGCTGGGGCAGCTAGCAATCAGCCCCAGCATTTT; CDR3aa: CSAGAASNQPQHF
abundance: many; j_gene: TRBJ1-5; v_gene: TRBV6-5; d_gene: NA; CDR3nt: TGTGCCAGCAGTTACAGCGGGAAGCAGCCCCAGCATTTT; CDR3aa: CASSYSGKQPQHF
abundance: many; j_gene: TRBJ2-3; v_gene: TRBV14; d_gene: NA; CDR3nt: TGTGCCAGCAGGTCCGGGGCAACTAGCACAGATACGCAGTATTTT; CDR3aa: CASRSGATSTDTQYF
abundance: NA; j_gene: TRBJ2-7; v_gene: TRBV12-2; d_gene: NA; CDR3nt: TGTGCAAGTCCAGATGGCGGGAGCGAGCAGTACTTC; CDR3aa: CASPDGGSEQYF
abundance: many; j_gene: TRBJ1-2; v_gene: TRBV7-2; d_gene: NA; CDR3nt: TGTGCCAGCAGCTTAGGCGCAAATGGCTACACCTTC; CDR3aa: CASSLGANGYTF
abundance: medium-sized; j_gene: TRBJ1-5; v_gene: TRBV20-1; d_gene: NA; CDR3nt: TGCAGTGCTAGAGTCTCTGGCGGAGGGAGGGACAATCAGCCCCAGCATTTT; CDR3aa: CSARVSGGGRDNQPQHF
abundance: few; j_gene: TRBJ2-7; v_gene: TRBV7-9; d_gene: NA; CDR3nt: TGTGCCAGCAGCCTGGCTCGGGGGGAGCAGTACTTC; CDR3aa: CASSLARGEQYF
abundance: many; j_gene: TRBJ1-1; v_gene: TRBV6-2/TRBV6-3; d_gene: NA; CDR3nt: TGTGCCAGCATTACGGGGGGAAAGACCACTGAAGCTTTCTTT; CDR3aa: CASITGGKTTEAFF
abundance: few; j_gene: TRBJ1-1; v_gene: TRBV18; d_gene: NA; CDR3nt: TGTGCCAGCTCACCAACGGAGACTGAAGCTTTCTTT; CDR3aa: CASSPTETEAFF
abundance: few; j_gene: TRBJ2-7; v_gene: TRBV29-1; d_gene: TRBD2; CDR3nt: TGCAGCGTTGAGATAGCGGGAGTGTCCTACGAGCAGTACTTC; CDR3aa: CSVEIAGVSYEQYF
abundance: once; j_gene: TRBJ2-1; v_gene: TRBV6-2/TRBV6-3; d_gene: NA; CDR3nt: TGTGCCAGCAGTAGGGGGGGGGGTGGCTCCTACAATGAGCAGTTCTTC; CDR3aa: CASSRGGGGSYNEQFF
abundance: NA; j_gene: TRBJ2-7; v_gene: TRBV5-1; d_gene: NA; CDR3nt: TGCGCCAGCAGCTTGCAGGGCGTTTCAGCCTACGAGCAGTACTTC; CDR3aa: CASSLQGVSAYEQYF
abundance: many; j_gene: TRBJ2-7; v_gene: TRBV6-1; d_gene: NA; CDR3nt: TGTGCCAGCAGTAGGGGAGGTGATACCTACGAGCAGTACTTC; CDR3aa: CASSRGGDTYEQYF
abundance: NA; j_gene: TRBJ2-1; v_gene: TRBV5-1; d_gene: TRBD1; CDR3nt: TGCGCCAGCAGTGACAGGGGAACCTACAATGAGCAGTTCTTC; CDR3aa: CASSDRGTYNEQFF
abundance: many; j_gene: TRBJ1-2; v_gene: TRBV19; d_gene: NA; CDR3nt: TGTGCCAGTAGTCGACCCGGGACATTGAACTATGGCTACACCTTC; CDR3aa: CASSRPGTLNYGYTF
abundance: many; j_gene: TRBJ1-2; v_gene: TRBV3-1; d_gene: NA; CDR3nt: TGTGCCAGCAGCCCGACAGCGACTTCTAACTATGGCTACACCTTC; CDR3aa: CASSPTATSNYGYTF
abundance: few; j_gene: TRBJ2-1; v_gene: TRBV7-9; d_gene: TRBD2; CDR3nt: TGTGCCAGCAGCCCCTGGACTAGCGGGAGTAATGAGCAGTTCTTC; CDR3aa: CASSPWTSGSNEQFF
abundance: many; j_gene: TRBJ2-2; v_gene: TRBV24-1; d_gene: NA; CDR3nt: TGTGCCGTAAGGAGCCCGAACACCGGGGAGCTGTTTTTT; CDR3aa: CAVRSPNTGELFF
abundance: few; j_gene: TRBJ1-1; v_gene: TRBV18; d_gene: NA; CDR3nt: TGTGCCAGCTCACCTGACAGGACTCGAACCACTGAAGCTTTCTTT; CDR3aa: CASSPDRTRTTEAFF
abundance: NA; j_gene: TRBJ2-1; v_gene: TRBV5-1; d_gene: NA; CDR3nt: TGCGCCAGCAGCTTGGTATGGGGGAGCCACGAGCAGTTCTTC; CDR3aa: CASSLVWGSHEQFF
abundance: many; j_gene: TRBJ2-3; v_gene: TRBV6-1; d_gene: TRBD2; CDR3nt: TGTGCCAGCAGCTCCAGCGGGGGATCCACAGATACGCAGTATTTT; CDR3aa: CASSSSGGSTDTQYF
abundance: many; j_gene: TRBJ1-2; v_gene: TRBV7-2; d_gene: TRBD1; CDR3nt: TGTGCCAGCAGCCAAGGGGGCTGGGATGGCTACACCTTC; CDR3aa: CASSQGGWDGYTF
abundance: NA; j_gene: TRBJ2-5; v_gene: TRBV20-1; d_gene: NA; CDR3nt: TGCAGTGCCAGCAGTTTGGGGTCGGCAGACCAAGAGACCCAGTACTTC; CDR3aa: CSASSLGSADQETQYF
abundance: few; j_gene: TRBJ2-1; v_gene: TRBV5-1; d_gene: TRBD2; CDR3nt: TGCGCCAGCAGCTTCACTGGTGGACTAGCGGGAGGCAATGAGCAGTTCTTC; CDR3aa: CASSFTGGLAGGNEQFF